This T cell receptor (beta chain) was sequenced during a study of OX40 agonist ivuxolimab in advanced cancers. Produced via immunoSEQ multiplex PCR; TCRdb's table is partial and in-frame only. This sample has under 85,000 clones; roughly 90% occur once, and the top ten carry about 2.7%. Germline CDR1 is LGHNA and CDR2 is YSLEER. The V and J ends lost 2 bases and 4 bases, in that order; junction bases with no gene match: 7. The CDR3 consists of 16 residues. The V and J genes are TRBV4-3 and TRBJ2-2, with 7 bases that match TRBD1. This material consisted of CD4+ or CD8+ T cells sorted from blood, taken in a trial of the OX40 agonist ivuxolimab. The source is an adult with an advanced solid tumor such as melanoma, head and neck, liver or kidney cancer. CDR3 loop: CASSQNPGQSTGELFF. DNA of the CDR3: TGCGCCAGCAGCCAAAATCCGGGACAGAGCACCGGGGAGCTGTTTTTT.